The 10 T cell receptor beta chains in this list originate from one sample, sequenced in a study of technical replicates of blood from a few donors. Here immunoSEQ multiplex PCR was the method, and the copy in TCRdb shows in-frame clones only, minus some. The sample has about 44,000 clones; approximately 96% are singletons. Sequenced sample: T cells isolated from PBMCs. All receptors come from a human donor in good health.

Only one count was recorded for this clone. The CDR3: CASSLDLAGVKETQYF. CDR3 coding DNA: TGCGCCAGCAGCTTGGATCTAGCGGGAGTCAAAGAGACCCAGTACTTC. This chain joins TRBV5-1 and TRBJ2-5; TRBD2 aligns across 10 bases. Germline V CDR1 and CDR2: SGHRS, YFSETQ. The junction had 5 bases not matched to a gene; V was cut back by 0 bases and J by 3 bases. The CDR3 spans 16 residues.

CDR3 in amino acids: CASSYSLITGELFF. DNA for the CDR3: TGTGCCAGCAGTTACTCGCTAATCACCGGGGAGCTGTTTTTT. This rearrangement joins TRBV6-5 to TRBJ2-2; the D is unclear. The CDR3 totals 14 residues. Trimming stripped 0 bases from V and 4 bases from J, with 6 bases between. Germline assignment: CDR1 MNHEY and CDR2 SVGAGI.

The CDR3 protein is CASNRNPGQGAMSNQPQHF. The CDR3, as DNA: TGTGCCAGCAACAGAAACCCGGGACAGGGGGCTATGAGCAATCAGCCCCAGCATTTT. The chain combines TRBV6-4 with TRBJ1-5; 12 bases match TRBD1. The germline V gene encodes CDR1 MRHNA and CDR2 SNTAGT. V lost 7 bases to trimming and J lost 1 base; unmatched junction nucleotides: 14. This CDR3 is built from 19 residues.

The V and J genes are TRBV10-3 and TRBJ2-1; 12 positions match TRBD2. CDR3 length equals 16 residues. Trimming cost V 3 bases and J 7 bases; bases outside gene matches: 7. Germline loops: CDR1 ENHRY, CDR2 SYGVKD. CDR3: CAISDGLAGGGNEQFF. The CDR3, as DNA: TGTGCCATCAGTGACGGGCTAGCGGGAGGGGGGAATGAGCAGTTCTTC.

This chain joins TRBV30 and TRBJ1-1; a weak D match, TRBD1 (6 bases). This CDR3 spans 13 amino acids. Trimming stripped 5 bases from V and 5 bases from J, with 15 bases between. Germline CDR1 is GTSNPN and CDR2 is SVGIG (reference sequence). The chain's CDR3 is CAWSDWGRTEAFF. In DNA, the CDR3 is TGTGCCTGGTCGGATTGGGGGCGGACTGAAGCTTTCTTT.

The chain joins TRBV19 to TRBJ1-1, with unresolved D. CDR3 length equals 14 residues. The germline gives CDR1 LNHDA, CDR2 SQIVND (reference sequence). Trimming cost V 3 bases and J 1 base, with 9 bases left between them. CDR3: CASSIWGGNTEAFF. CDR3 nucleotides: TGTGCCAGTAGTATCTGGGGAGGGAACACTGAAGCTTTCTTT. Variable domain in full (rest from reference TRBV19 and TRBJ1-1): DGGITQSPKYLFRKEGQNVTLSCEQNLNHDAMYWYRQDPGQGLRLIYYSQIVNDFQKGDIAEGYSVSREKKESFPLTVTSAQKNPTAFYLCASSIWGGNTEAFFGQGTRLTVV.

This rearrangement joins TRBV5-6 to TRBJ1-1; a weak D match, TRBD1 (6 bases). The length of the CDR3 is 13 residues. Trimming removed 2 bases at V and 10 bases at J, with 15 bases between. The germline gives CDR1 SGHDT, CDR2 YYEEEE. Here the CDR3 reads CASSFRAGALAFF. CDR3 DNA sequence: TGTGCCAGCAGCTTTAGAGCGGGGGCGTTAGCTTTCTTT.

This chain links TRBV7-8 with TRBJ1-1; a possible D gene is TRBD1 (5 bases). Germline V gene data show CDR1 as SGHVS and CDR2 as FQNEAQ. Deletions cut 10 bases from V and 1 base from J, with 16 bases between. The CDR3 has 14 residues. CDR3 bases: TGTGCCACGAAACACGGACAAACGAACACTGAAGCTTTCTTT. Translation: CATKHGQTNTEAFF.

The rearrangement links TRBV29-1 to TRBJ1-2; D unclear. Per germline, CDR1 SQVTM and CDR2 ANQGSEA. The CDR3 consists of 15 residues. Trimming left V 1 base short and J 6 bases short, with 18 bases between. This CDR3 is CSVEGVAGPGNGYTF. The CDR3, as DNA: TGCAGCGTTGAAGGTGTGGCGGGTCCCGGGAATGGCTACACCTTC.

The chain combines TRBV7-8 with TRBJ2-7, with TRBD2 identical over 11 bases. CDR1 is SGHVS and CDR2 is FQNEAQ in the germline V gene. Trimming at V came to 5 bases and at J to 1 base, leaving 10 bases not matched to a gene. The CDR3 extends over 17 amino acids. CDR3 coding DNA: TGTGCCAGCAGCCCGCGTAGACTAGCGGGACCTTCCTACGAGCAGTACTTC. This encodes CASSPRRLAGPSYEQYF.